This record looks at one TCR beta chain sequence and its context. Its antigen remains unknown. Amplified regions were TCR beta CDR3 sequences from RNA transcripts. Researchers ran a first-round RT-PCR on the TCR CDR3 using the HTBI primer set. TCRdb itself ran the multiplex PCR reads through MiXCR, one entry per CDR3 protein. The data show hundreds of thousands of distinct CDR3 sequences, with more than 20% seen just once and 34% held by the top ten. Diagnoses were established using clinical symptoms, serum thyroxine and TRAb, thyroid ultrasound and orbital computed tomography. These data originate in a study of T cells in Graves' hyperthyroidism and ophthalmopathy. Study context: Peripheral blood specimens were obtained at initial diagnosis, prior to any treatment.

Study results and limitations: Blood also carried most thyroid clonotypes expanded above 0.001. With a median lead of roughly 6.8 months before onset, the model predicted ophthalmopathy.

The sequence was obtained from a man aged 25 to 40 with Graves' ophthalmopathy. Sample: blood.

The CDR3 protein is CASSVKTGANEKLFF. The CDR3 DNA is TGTGCCAGCAGCGTGAAGACAGGGGCAAATGAAAAACTGTTTTTT. The chain couples TRBV7-2 to TRBJ1-4; 8 bases line up with TRBD1. The CDR3 is made up of 15 amino acids. J gave up 5 bases and V 5 bases, and 7 bases lay outside the gene matches. Germline assignment: CDR1 SGHTA and CDR2 FQGNSA.